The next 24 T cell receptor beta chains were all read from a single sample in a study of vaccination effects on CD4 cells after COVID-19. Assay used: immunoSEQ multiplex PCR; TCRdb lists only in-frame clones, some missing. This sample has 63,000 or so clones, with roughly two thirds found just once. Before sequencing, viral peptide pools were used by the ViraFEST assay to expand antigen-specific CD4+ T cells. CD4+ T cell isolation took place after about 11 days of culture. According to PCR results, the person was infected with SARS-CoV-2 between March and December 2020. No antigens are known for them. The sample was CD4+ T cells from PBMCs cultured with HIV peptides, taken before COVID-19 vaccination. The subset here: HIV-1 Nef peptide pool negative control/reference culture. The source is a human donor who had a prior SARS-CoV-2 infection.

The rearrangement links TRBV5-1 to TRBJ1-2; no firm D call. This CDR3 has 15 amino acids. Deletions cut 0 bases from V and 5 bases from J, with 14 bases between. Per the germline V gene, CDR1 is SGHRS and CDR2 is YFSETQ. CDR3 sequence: CASSLETDGLYGYTF. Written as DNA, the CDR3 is TGCGCCAGCAGCTTGGAGACGGACGGTTTGTATGGCTACACCTTC.

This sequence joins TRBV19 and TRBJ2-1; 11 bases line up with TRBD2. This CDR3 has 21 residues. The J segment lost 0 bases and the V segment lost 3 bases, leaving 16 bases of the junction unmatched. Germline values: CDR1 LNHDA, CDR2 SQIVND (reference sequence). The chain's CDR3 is CASSMGYGTSGKQSSYNEQFF. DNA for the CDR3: TGTGCCAGTAGTATGGGGTACGGGACTAGCGGCAAACAAAGCTCCTACAATGAGCAGTTCTTC.

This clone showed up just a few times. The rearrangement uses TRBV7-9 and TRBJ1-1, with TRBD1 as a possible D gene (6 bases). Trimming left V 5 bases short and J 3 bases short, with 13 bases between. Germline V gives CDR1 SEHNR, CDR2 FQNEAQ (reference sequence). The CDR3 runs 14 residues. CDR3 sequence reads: CASSRYREDTEAFF. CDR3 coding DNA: TGTGCCAGCAGCCGATACAGGGAGGACACTGAAGCTTTCTTT.

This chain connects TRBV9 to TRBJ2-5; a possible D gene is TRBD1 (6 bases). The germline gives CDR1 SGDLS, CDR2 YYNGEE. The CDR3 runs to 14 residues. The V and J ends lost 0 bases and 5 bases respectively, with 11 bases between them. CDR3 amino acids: CASSVGHRVETQYF. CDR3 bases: TGTGCCAGCAGCGTAGGGCACAGGGTCGAGACCCAGTACTTC.

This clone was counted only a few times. CDR3 DNA sequence: TGCGCCAGCAGCCAAGATCAGCATGGGGGCGAGACCCAGTACTTC. Protein: CASSQDQHGGETQYF. The chain couples TRBV4-3 to TRBJ2-5, with D tentatively TRBD1 (6 bases). This CDR3 contains 15 residues. Germline V lookup: CDR1 LGHNA, CDR2 YSLEER. The germline V and J ends were trimmed by 0 bases and 5 bases, with 13 bases remaining between them.

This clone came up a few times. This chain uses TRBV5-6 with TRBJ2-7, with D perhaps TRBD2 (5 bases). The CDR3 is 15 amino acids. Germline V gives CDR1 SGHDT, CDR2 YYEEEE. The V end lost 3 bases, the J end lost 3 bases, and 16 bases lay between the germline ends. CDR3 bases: TGTGCCAGCAGCTCGGGCCCGGGGTCGGGCTACGAGCAGTACTTC. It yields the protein CASSSGPGSGYEQYF.

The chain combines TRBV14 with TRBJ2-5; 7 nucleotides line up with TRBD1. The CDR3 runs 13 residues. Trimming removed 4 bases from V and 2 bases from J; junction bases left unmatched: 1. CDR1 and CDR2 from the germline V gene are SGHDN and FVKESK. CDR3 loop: CASSRDRQETQYF. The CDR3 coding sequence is TGTGCCAGCAGCCGGGACAGACAAGAGACCCAGTACTTC. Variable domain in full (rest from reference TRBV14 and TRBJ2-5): EAGVTQFPSHSVIEKGQTVTLRCDPISGHDNLYWYRRVMGKEIKFLLHFVKESKQDESGMPNNRFLAERTGGTYSTLKVQPAELEDSGVYFCASSRDRQETQYFGPGTRLLVL.

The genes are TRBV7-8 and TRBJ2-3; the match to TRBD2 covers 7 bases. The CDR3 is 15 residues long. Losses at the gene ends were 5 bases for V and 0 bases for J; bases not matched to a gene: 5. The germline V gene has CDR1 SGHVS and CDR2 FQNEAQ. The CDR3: CASSPAAGSTDTQYF. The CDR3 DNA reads TGTGCCAGCAGCCCGGCAGCGGGGAGCACAGATACGCAGTATTTT.

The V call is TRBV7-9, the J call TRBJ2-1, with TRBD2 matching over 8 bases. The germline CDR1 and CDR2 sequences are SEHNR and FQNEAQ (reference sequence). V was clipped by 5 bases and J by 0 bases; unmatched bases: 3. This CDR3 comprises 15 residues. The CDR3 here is CASSAGLDSYNEQFF. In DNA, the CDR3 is TGTGCCAGCAGCGCGGGACTAGACTCCTACAATGAGCAGTTCTTC.

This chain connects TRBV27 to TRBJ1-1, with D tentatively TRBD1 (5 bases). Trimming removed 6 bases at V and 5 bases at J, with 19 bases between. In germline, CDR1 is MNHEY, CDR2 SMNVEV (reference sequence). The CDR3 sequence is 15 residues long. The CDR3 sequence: CASSYTPIQGTEAFF. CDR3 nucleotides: TGTGCCAGCAGCTATACCCCTATTCAGGGAACTGAAGCTTTCTTT.

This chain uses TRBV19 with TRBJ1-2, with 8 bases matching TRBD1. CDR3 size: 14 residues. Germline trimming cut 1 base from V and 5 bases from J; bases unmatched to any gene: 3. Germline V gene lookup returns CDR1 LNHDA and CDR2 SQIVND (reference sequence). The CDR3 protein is CASSIVGQGYGYTF. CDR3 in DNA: TGTGCCAGTAGTATAGTAGGACAGGGTTATGGCTACACCTTC.

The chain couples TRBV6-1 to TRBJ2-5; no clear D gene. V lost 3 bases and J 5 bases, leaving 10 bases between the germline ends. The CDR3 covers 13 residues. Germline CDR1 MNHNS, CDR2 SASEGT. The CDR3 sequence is CASSESIAETQYF. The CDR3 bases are TGTGCCAGCAGTGAGAGTATCGCGGAGACCCAGTACTTC.

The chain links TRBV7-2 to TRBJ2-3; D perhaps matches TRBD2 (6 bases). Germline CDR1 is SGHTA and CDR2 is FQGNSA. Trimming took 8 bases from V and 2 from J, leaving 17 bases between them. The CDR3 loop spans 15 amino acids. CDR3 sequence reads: CASGTYGGTTDTQYF. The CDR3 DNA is TGTGCCAGCGGTACCTATGGCGGGACCACAGATACGCAGTATTTT.

CDR3 residues: CASSQAGGSTDTQYF. The CDR3 DNA sequence: TGTGCCAGCAGCCAGGCTGGGGGAAGCACAGATACGCAGTATTTT. The V and J genes are TRBV3-1 (or the pseudogene TRBV3-2) and TRBJ2-3; the D call may be TRBD1 or TRBD2 (5 bases each). CDR3 size: 15 residues. The germline gives CDR1 LGHDT, CDR2 YNNKEL (reference sequence). Trimming left V 3 bases short and J 0 bases short, with 10 bases between.

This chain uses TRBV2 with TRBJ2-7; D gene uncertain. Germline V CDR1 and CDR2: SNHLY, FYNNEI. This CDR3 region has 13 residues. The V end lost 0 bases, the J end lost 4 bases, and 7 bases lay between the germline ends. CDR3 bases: TGTGCCAGCAGTGAAGCGGTTCTATACGAGCAGTACTTC. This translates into CASSEAVLYEQYF.

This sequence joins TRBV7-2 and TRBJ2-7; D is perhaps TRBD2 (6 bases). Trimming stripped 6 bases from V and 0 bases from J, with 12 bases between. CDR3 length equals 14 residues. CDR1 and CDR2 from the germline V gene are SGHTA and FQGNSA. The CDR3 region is CASRPGLNSYEQYF. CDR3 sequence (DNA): TGTGCCAGCAGGCCGGGACTTAACTCCTACGAGCAGTACTTC.

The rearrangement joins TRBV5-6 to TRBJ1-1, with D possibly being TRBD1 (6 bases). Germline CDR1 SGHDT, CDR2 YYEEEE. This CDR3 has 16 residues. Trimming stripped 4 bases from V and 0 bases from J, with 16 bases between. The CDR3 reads CASSRFEQGMNTEAFF. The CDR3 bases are TGTGCCAGCAGCCGATTCGAACAGGGAATGAACACTGAAGCTTTCTTT.

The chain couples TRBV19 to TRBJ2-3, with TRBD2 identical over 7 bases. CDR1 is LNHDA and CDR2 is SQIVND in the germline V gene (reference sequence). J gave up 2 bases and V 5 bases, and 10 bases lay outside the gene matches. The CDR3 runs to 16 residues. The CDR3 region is CASSDMGGGNTDTQYF. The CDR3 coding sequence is TGTGCCAGTAGTGATATGGGCGGGGGAAACACAGATACGCAGTATTTT.

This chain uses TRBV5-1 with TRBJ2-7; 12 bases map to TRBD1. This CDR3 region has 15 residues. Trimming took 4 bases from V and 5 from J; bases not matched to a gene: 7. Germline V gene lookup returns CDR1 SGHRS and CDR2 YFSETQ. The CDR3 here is CASSDRDRGLNEQYF. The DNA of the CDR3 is TGCGCCAGCAGCGACCGGGACAGGGGGCTCAACGAGCAGTACTTC.

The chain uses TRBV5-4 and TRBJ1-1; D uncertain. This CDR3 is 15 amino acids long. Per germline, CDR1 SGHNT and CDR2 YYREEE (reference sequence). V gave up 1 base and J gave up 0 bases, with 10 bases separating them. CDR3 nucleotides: TGTGCCAGCAGCTTGATCTCCAGCATGAACACTGAAGCTTTCTTT. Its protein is CASSLISSMNTEAFF.

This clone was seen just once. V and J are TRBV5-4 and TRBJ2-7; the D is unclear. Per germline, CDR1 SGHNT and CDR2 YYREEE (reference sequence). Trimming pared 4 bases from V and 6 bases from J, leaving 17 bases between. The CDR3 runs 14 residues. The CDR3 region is CASSPSSVGAEQYF. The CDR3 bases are TGTGCCAGCAGCCCCAGTTCCGTGGGCGCCGAGCAGTACTTC. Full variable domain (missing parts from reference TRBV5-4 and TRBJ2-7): ETGVTQSPTHLIKTRGQQVTLRCSSQSGHNTVSWYQQALGQGPQFIFQYYREEENGRGNFPPRFSGLQFPNYSSELNVNALELDDSALYLCASSPSSVGAEQYFGPGTRLTVT.

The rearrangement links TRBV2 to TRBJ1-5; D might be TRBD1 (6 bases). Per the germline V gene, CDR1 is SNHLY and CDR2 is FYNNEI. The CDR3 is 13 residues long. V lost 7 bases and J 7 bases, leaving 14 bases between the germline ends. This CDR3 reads CASKLSRGQPQHF. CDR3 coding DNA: TGTGCCAGCAAACTTTCAAGGGGGCAGCCCCAGCATTTT.

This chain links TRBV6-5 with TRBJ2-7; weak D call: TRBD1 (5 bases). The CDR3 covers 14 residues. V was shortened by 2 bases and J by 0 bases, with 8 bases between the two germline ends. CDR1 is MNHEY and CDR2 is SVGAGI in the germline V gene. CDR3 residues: CASSYITGSYEQYF. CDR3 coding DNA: TGTGCCAGCAGTTACATTACAGGCTCCTACGAGCAGTACTTC.

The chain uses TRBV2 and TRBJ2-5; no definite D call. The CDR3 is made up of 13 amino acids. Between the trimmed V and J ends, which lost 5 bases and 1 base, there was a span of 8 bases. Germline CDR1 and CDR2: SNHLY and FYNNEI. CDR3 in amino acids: CASSYTSQETQYF. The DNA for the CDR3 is TGTGCCAGCAGTTACACCTCCCAAGAGACCCAGTACTTC.